The rows below give T cell receptor beta chains drawn from one sample of a study of immune cell composition in non-small cell lung cancer. Produced via immunoSEQ multiplex PCR; TCRdb's table is partial and in-frame only. The data contain some 1,800 clones, approximately 83% of them seen just once; the ten biggest clones take up 22%. Sequencing input: non-adjacent lung tissue. All receptors derive from a human donor with non-small cell lung cancer. Each CDR3 is given without its conserved first and last residue.

>TRBJ2-1|TRBV10-3
AISEPNSLRAGEQF
>TRBJ1-1|TRBV23-1
ASSQTTGVSTEAF
>TRBJ2-3|TRBV10-3
AIKGDRDSDTQY
>TRBJ2-1|TRBV6-9
ASSSVRWTRSYNEQF
>TRBJ2-2|TRBV7-2
ASSLVGGRVTGELF
>TRBJ2-1|TRBV7-7
ASSPSLYNEQF
>TRBJ2-7|TRBV28
ASSSIRRTVYEQY
>TRBJ2-1|TRBV19
ASSTSLGDNEQF
>TRBJ1-2|TRBV29-1
SVEDLGDSASYGYT
>TRBJ2-5|TRBV14
ASSQSETQY
>TRBJ2-1|TRBV5-4
ASSLGGLAGAVEQF
>TRBJ1-2|TRBV6-6
ASSRGQGGYGYT
>TRBJ2-5|TRBV18
ASSPAPPGQETQY
>TRBJ2-7|TRBV14
ASSQDRGGGIDEQY
>TRBJ1-5|TRBV5-6
ASSLGQSGQPQH
>TRBJ2-7|TRBV28
ASSEGDRGAIQY
>TRBJ1-5|TRBV6-1
ASRDRLLRPQH